The rows below give T cell receptor beta chains drawn from one sample of a study of shared clonotypes between healthy human individuals. The assay was immunoSEQ multiplex PCR, and TCRdb's table has in-frame clones only and misses some. The table lists a few million clones, just over 90% of them singletons. Material: naive CD4+ T cells from PBMCs. The receptors shown here come from a young man in good health. Some clones in this sample may be carry-over from other donors' samples. CDR3s include the opening cysteine and the closing phenylalanine or tryptophan. D genes are given only for firm matches. Only part of the rows carry a size: once, few, many, or a class if the clone is expanded.

v_gene: TRBV4-2; len: 16; j_gene: TRBJ2-2; abundance: NA; d_gene: NA; CDR3aa: CASSQAKGSNTGELFF; CDR3nt: TGTGCCAGCAGCCAAGCTAAGGGATCGAACACCGGGGAGCTGTTTTTT
v_gene: TRBV16; len: 16; j_gene: TRBJ1-5; abundance: NA; d_gene: NA; CDR3aa: CASSQSAGPWGQPQHF; CDR3nt: TGTGCCAGCAGCCAATCGGCAGGCCCTTGGGGTCAGCCCCAGCATTTT
v_gene: TRBV6-4; len: 13; j_gene: TRBJ1-1; abundance: NA; d_gene: NA; CDR3aa: CASSVGGNTEAFF; CDR3nt: TGTGCCAGCAGTGTGGGAGGTAACACTGAAGCTTTCTTT
v_gene: TRBV15; len: 15; j_gene: TRBJ1-2; abundance: NA; d_gene: NA; CDR3aa: CATSRPPGHSYGYTF; CDR3nt: TGTGCCACCAGCAGGCCTCCGGGACATAGCTATGGCTACACCTTC
v_gene: TRBV6-1; len: 14; j_gene: TRBJ2-7; abundance: NA; d_gene: TRBD2; CDR3aa: CASRLAGGPYEQYF; CDR3nt: TGTGCCAGCAGGCTGGCGGGAGGGCCGTACGAGCAGTACTTC
v_gene: TRBV29-1; len: 14; j_gene: TRBJ2-2; abundance: NA; d_gene: TRBD2; CDR3aa: CSGQLAANTGELFF; CDR3nt: TGCAGCGGGCAACTAGCGGCGAACACCGGGGAGCTGTTTTTT
v_gene: TRBV5-6; len: 15; j_gene: TRBJ1-1; abundance: NA; d_gene: NA; CDR3aa: CASSLFRVSYTEAFF; CDR3nt: TGTGCCAGCAGCTTGTTCAGGGTCTCCTACACTGAAGCTTTCTTT
v_gene: TRBV28; len: 15; j_gene: TRBJ2-7; abundance: NA; d_gene: TRBD2; CDR3aa: CASNGAGGLSYEQYF; CDR3nt: TGTGCCAGCAATGGGGCGGGAGGTCTCTCCTACGAGCAGTACTTC
v_gene: TRBV28; len: 15; j_gene: TRBJ2-4; abundance: NA; d_gene: TRBD1; CDR3aa: CASSLTGIRENIQYF; CDR3nt: TGTGCCAGCAGTTTGACAGGGATTCGGGAAAACATTCAGTACTTC
v_gene: TRBV30; len: 15; j_gene: TRBJ1-5; abundance: NA; d_gene: TRBD1; CDR3aa: CAWTPRGTGGQPQHF; CDR3nt: TGTGCCTGGACCCCACGGGGGACAGGGGGCCAGCCCCAGCATTTT
v_gene: TRBV6-6; len: 12; j_gene: TRBJ2-2; abundance: NA; d_gene: NA; CDR3aa: CASSYSGGELFF; CDR3nt: TGTGCCAGCAGTTACTCCGGCGGGGAGCTGTTTTTT
v_gene: TRBV6-1; len: 14; j_gene: TRBJ1-5; abundance: NA; d_gene: NA; CDR3aa: CASSEGGTNQPQHF; CDR3nt: TGTGCCAGCAGTGAAGGGGGGACCAATCAGCCCCAGCATTTT
v_gene: TRBV15; len: 13; j_gene: TRBJ1-2; abundance: few; d_gene: NA; CDR3aa: CATSNGPEGGYTF; CDR3nt: TGTGCCACCAGCAACGGACCCGAGGGGGGCTACACCTTC
v_gene: TRBV20-1; len: 11; j_gene: TRBJ2-3; abundance: NA; d_gene: NA; CDR3aa: CSAPKTDTQYF; CDR3nt: TGCAGTGCGCCTAAGACAGATACGCAGTATTTT
v_gene: TRBV5-8; len: 17; j_gene: TRBJ1-3; abundance: NA; d_gene: NA; CDR3aa: CASSWSGLDLSGNTIYF; CDR3nt: TGTGCCAGCAGCTGGTCGGGGTTGGACCTCTCTGGAAACACCATATATTTT
v_gene: TRBV19; len: 14; j_gene: TRBJ2-7; abundance: NA; d_gene: TRBD2; CDR3aa: CASSGTSGSYEQYF; CDR3nt: TGTGCCAGTAGCGGGACTAGCGGGAGCTACGAGCAGTACTTC
v_gene: TRBV7-2; len: 14; j_gene: TRBJ2-7; abundance: NA; d_gene: NA; CDR3aa: CASSLASDSYEQYF; CDR3nt: TGTGCCAGCAGCTTAGCTTCGGACAGCTACGAGCAGTACTTC
v_gene: TRBV2; len: 14; j_gene: TRBJ2-1; abundance: NA; d_gene: TRBD2; CDR3aa: CASRNRGGEREQFF; CDR3nt: TGTGCCAGCCGGAACCGGGGGGGGGAGCGTGAGCAGTTCTTC
v_gene: TRBV7-9; len: 12; j_gene: TRBJ2-2; abundance: NA; d_gene: NA; CDR3aa: CASSINTGELFF; CDR3nt: TGTGCCAGCAGCATTAACACCGGGGAGCTGTTTTTT
v_gene: TRBV11-2; len: 13; j_gene: TRBJ1-2; abundance: NA; d_gene: NA; CDR3aa: CASSFSRDYGYTF; CDR3nt: TGTGCCAGCAGCTTCAGCAGGGACTATGGCTACACCTTC
v_gene: TRBV5-1; len: 15; j_gene: TRBJ2-7; abundance: NA; d_gene: NA; CDR3aa: CASSSGLEGGYEQYF; CDR3nt: TGCGCCAGCAGCTCTGGACTCGAGGGGGGGTACGAGCAGTACTTC
v_gene: TRBV6-5; len: 16; j_gene: TRBJ1-5; abundance: NA; d_gene: NA; CDR3aa: CASSSGTAGGNQPQHF; CDR3nt: TGTGCCAGCAGTTCCGGGACTGCGGGGGGCAATCAGCCCCAGCATTTT
v_gene: TRBV30; len: 15; j_gene: TRBJ2-1; abundance: NA; d_gene: TRBD2; CDR3aa: CAWSLRLAGNREQFF; CDR3nt: TGTGCCTGGAGTCTGAGACTAGCGGGAAATAGGGAGCAGTTCTTC
v_gene: TRBV6-5; len: 15; j_gene: TRBJ1-1; abundance: NA; d_gene: NA; CDR3aa: CASSYSRQGTAEAFF; CDR3nt: TGTGCCAGCAGTTACTCCAGGCAGGGGACGGCTGAAGCTTTCTTT
v_gene: TRBV7-2; len: 13; j_gene: TRBJ1-5; abundance: few; d_gene: NA; CDR3aa: CASSLESDQPQHF; CDR3nt: TGTGCCAGCAGCTTAGAGAGCGATCAGCCCCAGCATTTT
v_gene: TRBV6-6; len: 16; j_gene: TRBJ2-5; abundance: NA; d_gene: TRBD1; CDR3aa: CASSRGQGGAVETQYF; CDR3nt: TGTGCCAGCAGTCGCGGACAGGGGGGGGCCGTAGAGACCCAGTACTTC
v_gene: TRBV5-1; len: 17; j_gene: TRBJ2-2; abundance: once; d_gene: TRBD2; CDR3aa: CASSLPGTSGFTGELFF; CDR3nt: TGCGCCAGCAGCTTGCCCGGGACTAGCGGGTTCACCGGGGAGCTGTTTTTT
v_gene: TRBV6-6; len: 13; j_gene: TRBJ2-2; abundance: NA; d_gene: NA; CDR3aa: CGVRGTNTGELFF; CDR3nt: TGTGGGGTTCGGGGGACGAACACCGGGGAGCTGTTTTTT
v_gene: TRBV19; len: 15; j_gene: TRBJ2-2; abundance: NA; d_gene: NA; CDR3aa: CASSIWQGMTGELFF; CDR3nt: TGTGCCAGTAGTATTTGGCAGGGGATGACCGGGGAGCTGTTTTTT
v_gene: TRBV25-1; len: 18; j_gene: TRBJ2-2; abundance: NA; d_gene: TRBD2; CDR3aa: CASSEYSSGRARTGELFF; CDR3nt: TGTGCCAGCAGTGAATATTCGAGCGGGAGGGCCCGGACCGGGGAGCTGTTTTTT
v_gene: TRBV30; len: 15; j_gene: TRBJ2-2; abundance: NA; d_gene: TRBD2; CDR3aa: CAWSRAGPNTGELFF; CDR3nt: TGTGCCTGGAGCCGAGCGGGGCCGAACACCGGGGAGCTGTTTTTT
v_gene: TRBV7-3; len: 13; j_gene: TRBJ1-1; abundance: NA; d_gene: NA; CDR3aa: CASSFHLNTEAFF; CDR3nt: TGTGCCAGCAGCTTCCATCTGAACACTGAAGCTTTCTTT
v_gene: TRBV7-9; len: 16; j_gene: TRBJ2-1; abundance: once; d_gene: NA; CDR3aa: CASSLGSFSSYNEQFF; CDR3nt: TGTGCCAGCAGCTTAGGTAGTTTCAGCTCCTACAATGAGCAGTTCTTC
v_gene: TRBV5-1; len: 14; j_gene: TRBJ2-1; abundance: NA; d_gene: NA; CDR3aa: CASSLRVRNNEQFF; CDR3nt: TGCGCCAGCAGCTTACGGGTCAGGAACAATGAGCAGTTCTTC
v_gene: TRBV5-4; len: 14; j_gene: TRBJ2-7; abundance: NA; d_gene: TRBD1; CDR3aa: CASSRDRNSYEQYF; CDR3nt: TGTGCCAGCAGCCGGGACAGGAACTCCTACGAGCAGTACTTC
v_gene: TRBV7-7; len: 19; j_gene: TRBJ2-1; abundance: NA; d_gene: NA; CDR3aa: CASSLGGFGRGLRGNEQFF; CDR3nt: TGTGCCAGCAGCTTAGGGGGGTTCGGCAGGGGACTACGAGGCAATGAGCAGTTCTTC
v_gene: TRBV5-1; len: 15; j_gene: TRBJ2-2; abundance: once; d_gene: NA; CDR3aa: CASSPVGPNTGELFF; CDR3nt: TGCGCCAGCAGCCCCGTCGGGCCGAACACCGGGGAGCTGTTTTTT
v_gene: TRBV7-9; len: 15; j_gene: TRBJ1-4; abundance: once; d_gene: NA; CDR3aa: CASSGTSQGKEKLFF; CDR3nt: TGTGCCAGCAGCGGGACGAGCCAGGGGAAGGAAAAACTGTTTTTT
v_gene: TRBV28; len: 12; j_gene: TRBJ2-7; abundance: NA; d_gene: NA; CDR3aa: CASSRLTYEQYF; CDR3nt: TGTGCCAGCAGTCGTCTTACCTACGAGCAGTACTTC
v_gene: TRBV9; len: 14; j_gene: TRBJ2-1; abundance: NA; d_gene: TRBD2; CDR3aa: CASSFGRGRNEQFF; CDR3nt: TGTGCCAGCAGCTTCGGGAGGGGAAGGAATGAGCAGTTCTTC
v_gene: TRBV19; len: 15; j_gene: TRBJ1-2; abundance: NA; d_gene: TRBD1; CDR3aa: CASRVTGGNNYGYTF; CDR3nt: TGTGCCAGTAGAGTAACAGGGGGGAATAACTATGGCTACACCTTC
v_gene: TRBV5-3; len: 11; j_gene: TRBJ2-7; abundance: NA; d_gene: NA; CDR3aa: CARSYPYEQYF; CDR3nt: TGTGCCAGAAGCTATCCCTACGAGCAGTACTTC
v_gene: TRBV9; len: 15; j_gene: TRBJ2-2; abundance: NA; d_gene: NA; CDR3aa: CASSVLAGNTGELFF; CDR3nt: TGTGCCAGCAGCGTACTAGCCGGGAACACCGGGGAGCTGTTTTTT
v_gene: TRBV7-6; len: 14; j_gene: TRBJ2-1; abundance: NA; d_gene: NA; CDR3aa: CASSYSIAYNEQFF; CDR3nt: TGTGCCAGCAGCTACTCCATTGCCTACAATGAGCAGTTCTTC
v_gene: TRBV28; len: 14; j_gene: TRBJ2-5; abundance: NA; d_gene: NA; CDR3aa: CASSFLGSGETQYF; CDR3nt: TGTGCCAGCAGTTTTTTGGGGTCGGGAGAGACCCAGTACTTC
v_gene: TRBV5-1; len: 14; j_gene: TRBJ1-1; abundance: NA; d_gene: NA; CDR3aa: CASSFFGVNTEAFF; CDR3nt: TGCGCCAGCAGCTTTTTCGGTGTGAACACTGAAGCTTTCTTT
v_gene: TRBV7-6; len: 15; j_gene: TRBJ1-3; abundance: NA; d_gene: NA; CDR3aa: CASRMADPSGNTIYF; CDR3nt: TGTGCCAGCAGAATGGCGGATCCCTCTGGAAACACCATATATTTT
v_gene: TRBV7-3; len: 14; j_gene: TRBJ1-2; abundance: NA; d_gene: NA; CDR3aa: CASSPSQGSYGYTF; CDR3nt: TGTGCCAGCAGCCCATCCCAGGGGAGCTATGGCTACACCTTC
v_gene: TRBV19; len: 14; j_gene: TRBJ1-4; abundance: few; d_gene: NA; CDR3aa: CASSPAGGNEKLFF; CDR3nt: TGTGCCAGTAGTCCCGCGGGGGGAAATGAAAAACTGTTTTTT
v_gene: TRBV5-5; len: 15; j_gene: TRBJ1-3; abundance: NA; d_gene: NA; CDR3aa: CASSSLAGSGNTIYF; CDR3nt: TGTGCCAGCAGCTCGTTAGCCGGCTCTGGAAACACCATATATTTT
v_gene: TRBV14; len: 14; j_gene: TRBJ1-2; abundance: NA; d_gene: NA; CDR3aa: CASSRPGHDYGYTF; CDR3nt: TGTGCCAGCAGCCGGCCGGGACATGACTATGGCTACACCTTC
v_gene: TRBV29-1; len: 12; j_gene: TRBJ2-5; abundance: NA; d_gene: NA; CDR3aa: CSVVEGQETQYF; CDR3nt: TGCAGCGTTGTAGAGGGCCAAGAGACCCAGTACTTC
v_gene: TRBV28; len: 15; j_gene: TRBJ2-5; abundance: NA; d_gene: NA; CDR3aa: CASSLAGPTGETQYF; CDR3nt: TGTGCCAGCAGTTTGGCAGGCCCAACTGGAGAGACCCAGTACTTC
v_gene: TRBV6-6; len: 15; j_gene: TRBJ2-1; abundance: NA; d_gene: NA; CDR3aa: CASSYERVQYNEQFF; CDR3nt: TGTGCCAGCAGTTACGAGCGGGTACAATACAATGAGCAGTTCTTC